Included here is one TCR beta chain sequence, with context. This clone has a handful of counts. Its specific antigen is unknown. The sample holds no much larger clone one base away, and base qualities are not on file. Library construction relied on the immunoSEQ multiplex PCR assay. For the multiplex PCR, a mixture combining 60 forward primers for TCR Vbeta segments and 13 reverse primers for TCR Jbeta segments was used. The CDR3 region of rearranged TCR beta genes was amplified from genomic DNA by a multiplex PCR assay. The Illumina HiSeq System was used to sequence the amplified TCR beta libraries as 87-base-pair reads. On the authors' methods: A later analysis counted 75 million to 100 million unique TCR beta chains across the 700 or so repertoires, and around 12 million of these chains were shared by at least two donors. To remove PCR and sequencing errors, raw reads were error-corrected and collapsed into unique sequences using a nearest-neighbor algorithm that merged closely related sequences. V, D and J gene segments were assigned by aligning CDR3 sequences to IMGT reference sequences. For a sequence to be retained, a match of at least six nucleotides to both a V gene segment and a J gene segment was required. A rearrangement counted as productive if the CDR3 had no stop codons and remained in frame with V and J, and every other rearrangement counted as non-productive. CDR3 was defined by IMGT convention, running from the second conserved V-encoded cysteine to the conserved J-encoded phenylalanine. In an earlier analysis of more than 550 of the donors, sequences lacking an unambiguous match to a single V gene segment were excluded. In an earlier analysis of several hundred of the donors, a V segment was called functional when productive rearrangements were above 56.7%, and segregating when the standard deviation between donors exceeded 5%. A statistical classification framework was built for diagnosing cytomegalovirus status from the catalog of TCR beta chain sequences. A later analysis assigned V and J genes by comparing TCR nucleotide sequences with IMGT/GENE-DB human TR gene sequences. The TCRdist pipeline was used in a later analysis to assign CDR3 sequences and most-parsimonious VDJ recombination scenarios. A later analysis defined each TCR beta chain by its CDR3 amino acid sequence plus V-gene family, and excluded reads lacking a unique V-gene family. A later analysis removed 550 to 700 highly shared, low-generation-probability nucleotide sequences to deal with suspected cross-contamination and a sequencing artifact. For each public chain, a later analysis derived a clonal expansion index from normalized ranks of inferred template counts within each repertoire. A later analysis computed generation probabilities with a VDJ recombination model fitted to out-of-frame rearrangements, and checked the results against IGoR. In a later analysis, TCR-TCR, TCR-HLA and TCR-CMV co-occurrence was scored with hypergeometric tests, and a repertoire-size bias correction was applied to TCR pairs. To estimate false discovery rates, a later analysis permuted the HLA or CMV assignments 20 times. A later analysis grouped co-occurring TCRs with DBSCAN, adding TCRdist sequence similarity when clustering within HLA-allele-positive subsets. Co-occurrence clustering excluded repertoires with fewer than 30,000 or more than 120,000 public chains, plus five with anomalous nucleotide sharing. Sourced from immuneACCESS, this table was stored by TCRdb with only in-frame sequences that have V and J called. A share of the clones is absent; for the studies checked, an unresolved V gene accounts for under half, and the remainder has no known explanation. V, J and clone size were drawn from that table, and D and trimming were deduced from the DNA. This sample holds some 200,000 clones; 77% were observed only once. Jointly, the top ten make up roughly 2.5% of the sample.

This entry comes from a study of cytomegalovirus exposure and HLA in healthy donors (dated by TCRdb to 2015 to 2018). With respect to the entire study: In an earlier analysis of fewer than 750 of the donors, 250 to 350 Gb of sequence data and 90 million to 120 million unique TCR beta sequences from roughly 180 million T cells were reported. About 280 gigabases of sequencing data and roughly 80 million unique TCR sequences made up an early release that covered approximately 620 HLA-typed donors. Among the roughly 400 genotyped donors, more than 70% belonged to the genetic ancestry cluster associated with self-reported Caucasian donors. The study aimed to test whether signatures of past pathogen exposure could be identified by cataloging public T cell receptors. Using immunosequencing, the study profiled T cell repertoires from roughly 650 subjects and related those repertoires to cytomegalovirus serostatus. Along with the roughly 700-subject first cohort, a separate validation cohort of over a hundred different subjects was used. High-throughput TCR immunosequencing, statistical association of individual TCRs with disease status, and machine learning were combined to predict cytomegalovirus infection status. To study patterns of TCR occurrence, a later analysis re-analyzed previously published TCR beta repertoires from 666 donors and added high-resolution HLA genotyping. Rather than using new phenotypic data, the later analysis identified candidate immune exposures from TCR beta sequences and from how often those sequences occurred across donors. In an earlier analysis of roughly 580 of the donors, high-throughput TCR beta sequencing was used to judge whether each TCR beta V gene segment behaved as functional or pseudogenic. Donor age, sex, ethnicity and CMV serostatus were compiled together with the repertoire data. A later genetic analysis used genome-wide SNP genotypes for about 65% of the 666 donors, treating that subset as a discovery cohort. Every discovery cohort repertoire had been produced on one sequencing platform. Both class I and class II loci were covered by HLA typing, at four-digit resolution. The number of donors typed differed by locus, with about 629-630 for A, B, C, DRB1 and DQB1, around 500 for DQA1, over 600 for DPA1, and around 430 for DPB1. Five DR-DQ haplotypes were handled as single units for association and clustering, since linkage in the cohort was strong. Among a few hundred genotyped donors of the cohort, an average of approximately 250,000 unique TCR beta nucleotide sequences were sequenced per donor, roughly 20% of them non-productive.

Compared with germline, V lacks 2 bases and J lacks 2 bases; bases without a gene match: 6. Based on the germline V gene, the CDR1 and CDR2 sequences are SGHTA and FQGNSA. From the cysteine up to the phenylalanine, the CDR3 has a length of 16 residues. Only the CDR3 part of the read is kept: 48 bases, read in frame from the first base. The cohort consisted of fewer than 700 healthy bone marrow donors. At the time of sampling, all cohort members were nominally healthy, though unrecorded immune exposures were likely present. The donor tested CMV seropositive and was one of the 289 seropositive cohort members. Every donor gave a peripheral blood sample, and the peripheral blood mononuclear cells from that sample were used for TCR beta sequencing. The Qiagen DNeasy Blood Extraction Kit was used to extract genomic DNA from the blood cell samples. Overall results and qualifications from the work: The classifier was reported to diagnose cytomegalovirus status with high specificity and sensitivity in both the original cohort and the validation cohort. A later analysis found that HLA-associated TCR beta chains were more clonally expanded and had lower generation probabilities than equally common non-associated chains. In this cohort, only TCR beta chains were sequenced, and detectable features were limited by the absence of alpha or paired-chain data. Some 16 rarely observed V segments, including chromosome 9 orphons, were excluded from the earlier analysis of several hundred of the donors because counts were too low. While some public TCRs were present in many individuals, most TCR sequences turned up only very rarely across donors. For the cohort, immune exposure information was limited to CMV serostatus. Because the 87-base-pair reads could not distinguish some IMGT-functional V segments, including TRBV6-2 and TRBV6-3, those segments were excluded. In the study, 150 to 200 TCR beta chains were listed as associated with cytomegalovirus. Assigning TCR associations to individual alleles was difficult when HLA alleles, especially DR and DQ, strongly co-occurred. Correlated functional status among segregating V segments might reflect linkage disequilibrium, but an unknown experimental factor could not be ruled out. The authors suggested that the approach could potentially be generalized to other disease states and immunological phenotypes. In a later genetic analysis, a missense DCLRE1C variant was associated with V-gene and J-gene trimming of TCR beta chains, and the association was replicated in an independent cohort. A group of highly shared sequence variants was considered likely to be a technical artifact of the sequencing pipeline. According to a later analysis, parvovirus B19, influenza, CMV and Epstein-Barr virus appeared linked to several top co-occurrence clusters. According to a later analysis, most CMV-associated TCR beta chains appeared to be HLA-restricted, and the HLA associations seemed to be driven largely by CMV exposure. Sequencing depth was assumed to be roughly uniform across donors in the presence/absence analyses, though that assumption may not hold. According to a later analysis, TCR association rates differed among HLA loci, with DRB1 alleles showing the most associated TCRs and HLA-C alleles showing the fewest. Broadly in line with IMGT annotations, most TCR beta V segments showed up in productive rearrangements about 87% or about 30% of the time in an earlier analysis of several hundred of the donors. In vitro tests confirmed that a few of the cytomegalovirus-associated TCR beta chains recognize cytomegalovirus antigens. At a false discovery rate of 0.05, a later analysis linked under 20,000 TCR beta sequences to specific HLA alleles. A further reported finding was that TCR beta sequences accurately predicted the HLA-A and HLA-B alleles for most subjects in the first cohort. In a later genetic analysis, fewer N-insertions in productive TCRs were reported among donors in an Asian-associated ancestry cluster than the roughly 640-donor mean. Because HLA typing was missing for some donors at each locus, association tests included only the typed subset.

In this chain, TRBV7-2 is recombined with TRBJ2-3; 8 central bases correspond to TRBD2. This receptor was identified in a woman aged 55-75 years in good health and CMV-seropositive. Sample: PBMCs. This receptor carries the CDR3 CASSLWGTRATDTQYF. DNA sequence: TGTGCCAGCAGCTTATGGGGGACTAGGGCCACAGATACGCAGTATTTT.